Presented here are 8 T cell receptor beta chains from one specimen sequenced in a study of blood T cells in healthy people across ages. Then a second PCR, running about 7 to 11 cycles, was carried out with a sample-barcoded 5' primer and a J-beta primer mix. TCRdb redid the calling of the 5' RACE reads with MiXCR, one entry per CDR3 protein. The sample records under 800,000 distinct CDR3 sequences, around 21% being singletons. What was sequenced was blood. All receptors come from an older man in good health.

This clonotype was found many times. CDR3 residues: CASTHTQGLAGFQETQYF. The CDR3 nucleotides read TGTGCCAGCACCCACACGCAGGGACTAGCGGGGTTCCAAGAGACCCAGTACTTC. The rearrangement joins TRBV28 to TRBJ2-5; 13 nucleotides agree with TRBD2. This CDR3 comprises 18 residues. CDR1 is MDHEN and CDR2 is SYDVKM in the germline V gene. V was clipped by 7 bases and J by 1 base; unmatched bases: 12.

The CDR3 region has the DNA TGCAGCGGTACCACCGGGACAGGGAATGAAAAACTGTTTTTT. This codes for CSGTTGTGNEKLFF. The chain employs TRBV29-1 and TRBJ1-4; TRBD1 matches at 9 bases. The ends lost 7 bases at V and 5 bases at J; junction bases unmatched: 8. The germline CDR1 and CDR2 sequences are SQVTM and ANQGSEA. The CDR3 totals 14 residues.

In its sample, this clonotype was seen a few times. A read error may produce the germline difference seen at one junction end. This chain connects TRBV20-1 to TRBJ2-7; tentative D call: TRBD1 (6 bases). The germline gives CDR1 DFQATT, CDR2 SNEGSKA (reference sequence). The length of the CDR3 is 13 residues. The CDR3 loop is CSASFRDTYELYF. CDR3 sequence (DNA): TGCAGTGCTAGTTTTCGGGACACCTACGAGCTGTACTTC.

This clonotype has a handful of counts. The DNA for the CDR3 is TGCGCCAGCAGCCAAGAGGTCGGGGGCAGGGAGCAGTACTTC. Amino acid sequence: CASSQEVGGREQYF. The rearrangement uses TRBV4-3 and TRBJ2-7; D may correspond to TRBD1 or TRBD2 (6 bases each). V gave up 0 bases and J gave up 7 bases, with 13 bases separating them. This CDR3 spans 14 amino acids. Germline values: CDR1 LGHNA, CDR2 YSLEER.

The genes are TRBV7-8 and TRBJ2-1, with 14 nucleotides matching TRBD2. The J call may be faulty, since TRBJ2-5 better matches the DNA end. This CDR3 comprises 16 residues. Looked up from germline, CDR1 is SGHVS and CDR2 is FQNEAQ. CDR3 sequence (DNA): TGTGCCAGCAGCGCAGTCGGGACTAGCGGGAGAGAGACCCAGTACTTC. Translation gives CASSAVGTSGRETQYF.

This clonotype was detected only a few times. The chain combines TRBV10-3 with TRBJ2-5; 8 nucleotides agree with TRBD2. J lost 5 bases, V lost 0 bases, and 8 bases had no gene match. The CDR3 is 16 amino acids. Germline CDR1 reads ENHRY; CDR2 reads SYGVKD. In DNA form, the CDR3 reads TGTGCCATCAGTGAGTCGGTTAGCGGGAATTTCGAGACCCAGTACTTC. Translation gives CAISESVSGNFETQYF.

CDR3 loop: CASSLERGNTGELFF. In nucleotides, the CDR3 is TGTGCCAGCAGTTTAGAGCGGGGGAACACCGGGGAGCTGTTTTTT. The chain has TRBV12-3 or TRBV12-4 and TRBJ2-2, with TRBD2 identical over 7 bases. V was pared by 1 base and J by 1 base, with 0 bases of the junction left unmatched. The length of the CDR3 is 15 residues.

This clonotype showed up just a few times. The chain recombines TRBV5-4 with TRBJ2-3; D ambiguous. This CDR3 has 13 residues. Trimming left V 4 bases short and J 10 bases short, with 16 bases between. Germline lookup yields CDR1 SGHNT and CDR2 YYREEE (reference sequence). The CDR3, as DNA: TGTGCCAGCAGCCAAGACCCCCCGAGCGCGCAGTATTTT. This codes for CASSQDPPSAQYF. Full variable domain (missing parts from reference TRBV5-4 and TRBJ2-3): ETGVTQSPTHLIKTRGQQVTLRCSSQSGHNTVSWYQQALGQGPQFIFQYYREEENGRGNFPPRFSGLQFPNYSSELNVNALELDDSALYLCASSQDPPSAQYFGPGTRLTVL.